Here is one T cell receptor (beta chain) with its context. Its antigen is not known. Some clones are missing from TCRdb's copy, which holds only in-frame ones; the method was immunoSEQ multiplex PCR. The repertoire includes tens of thousands of clones, roughly 80% of them detected once, and roughly 7.1% sits in the top ten. The data stem from a study of OX40 agonist ivuxolimab in advanced cancers. For the study at large: The patients received agonistic anti-OX40 (CD134) antibody ivuxolimab. At 0.01 to 10 mg/kg, ivuxolimab was administered intravenously to patients every 2 weeks. Overall study results and limits: The authors did not determine the antigen specificity of the expanded peripheral T cells.

The CDR3 covers 14 residues. V gave up 3 bases and J gave up 2 bases, with 9 bases separating them. Germline V CDR1 and CDR2: SEHNR, FQNEAQ (reference sequence). The clonotype originates from an adult with an advanced solid tumor such as melanoma, head and neck, liver or kidney cancer. The chain is built from TRBV7-9 and TRBJ2-3, with a weak D call TRBD2 (6 bases). The sample in question was CD4+ or CD8+ T cells sorted from blood, obtained in a trial of the OX40 agonist ivuxolimab. The CDR3 spells CASSFGGYTDTQYF. Written as DNA, the CDR3 is TGTGCCAGCAGCTTTGGGGGGTACACAGATACGCAGTATTTT.